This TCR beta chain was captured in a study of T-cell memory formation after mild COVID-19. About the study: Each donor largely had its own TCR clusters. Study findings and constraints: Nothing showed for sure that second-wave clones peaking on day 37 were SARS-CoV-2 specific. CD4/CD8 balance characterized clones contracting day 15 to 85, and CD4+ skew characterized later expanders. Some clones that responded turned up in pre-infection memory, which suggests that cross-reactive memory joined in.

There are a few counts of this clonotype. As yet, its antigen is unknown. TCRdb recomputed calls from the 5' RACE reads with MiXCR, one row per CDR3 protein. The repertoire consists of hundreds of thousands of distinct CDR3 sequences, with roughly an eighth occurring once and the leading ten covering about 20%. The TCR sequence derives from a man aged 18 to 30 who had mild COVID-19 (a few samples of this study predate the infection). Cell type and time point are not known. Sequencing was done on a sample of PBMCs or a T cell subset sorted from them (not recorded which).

CDR3 sequence: CASSLEGTGPGDTQYF. CDR3 nucleotide sequence: TGCGCCAGCAGCTTGGAGGGGACAGGGCCAGGAGATACGCAGTATTTT. The rearrangement joins TRBV5-1 to TRBJ2-3, with 9 nucleotides matching TRBD1. Germline trimming cut 0 bases from V and 5 bases from J; bases unmatched to any gene: 7. Germline CDR1 reads SGHRS; CDR2 reads YFSETQ. The CDR3 consists of 16 residues.